This T cell receptor beta chain was observed in a study of T cells in Graves' hyperthyroidism and ophthalmopathy. General observations from the study: Using 13 V-J features, a model discriminated ophthalmopathy from stable hyperthyroidism.

This clonotype has at least ten counts. Its antigen remains unidentified. Over 18 months, lack of ophthalmopathy progression marked Graves' hyperthyroidism as stable. Thyroid ultrasound, orbital computed tomography, clinical symptoms, and serum thyroxine and TRAb underpinned diagnoses. Amplified TCR beta CDR3 regions came from RNA transcripts. An initial round of RT-PCR targeting the TCR CDR3 relied on the HTBI primer set. Using its own MiXCR run on the multiplex PCR reads, TCRdb lists one record per CDR3 protein. The sample has approximately 590,000 distinct CDR3 sequences, 15% to 17% seen once. This clonotype was sampled from a woman in her twenties or thirties with Graves' hyperthyroidism. The sequenced material came from blood.

In DNA form, the CDR3 reads TGTGCCAGCAGTTTATGGAGCGGAGGGGAGCAGTTCTTC. As protein: CASSLWSGGEQFF. The chain is built from TRBV11-2 and TRBJ2-1; D perhaps matches TRBD2 (6 bases). Trimming removed 6 bases at V and 10 bases at J, with 16 bases between. This CDR3 comprises 13 residues. In germline, CDR1 is SGHAT, CDR2 FQNNGV.